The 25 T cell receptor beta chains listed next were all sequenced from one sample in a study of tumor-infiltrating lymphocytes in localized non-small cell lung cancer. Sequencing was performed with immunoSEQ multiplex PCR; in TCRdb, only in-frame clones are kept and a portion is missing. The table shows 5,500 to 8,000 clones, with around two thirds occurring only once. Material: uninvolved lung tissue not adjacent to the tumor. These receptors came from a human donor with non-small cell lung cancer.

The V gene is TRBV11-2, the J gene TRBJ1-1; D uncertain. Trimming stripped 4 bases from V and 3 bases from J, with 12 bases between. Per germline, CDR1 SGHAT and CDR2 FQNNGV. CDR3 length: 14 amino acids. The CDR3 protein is CASSSWARDTEAFF. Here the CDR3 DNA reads TGTGCCAGCAGCTCATGGGCGCGGGACACTGAAGCTTTCTTT.

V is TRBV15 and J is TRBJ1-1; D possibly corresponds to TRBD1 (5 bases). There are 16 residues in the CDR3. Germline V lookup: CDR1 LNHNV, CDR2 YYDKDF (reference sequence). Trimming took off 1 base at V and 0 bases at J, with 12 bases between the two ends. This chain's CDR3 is CATSRAGFGMNTEAFF. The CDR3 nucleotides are TGTGCCACCAGCAGAGCAGGGTTCGGGATGAACACTGAAGCTTTCTTT.

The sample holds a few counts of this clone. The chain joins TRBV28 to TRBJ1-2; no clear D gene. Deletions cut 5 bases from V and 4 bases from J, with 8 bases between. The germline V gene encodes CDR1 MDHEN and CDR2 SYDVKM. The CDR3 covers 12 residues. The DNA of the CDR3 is TGTGCCAGCAGTCGAAGTTCCTATGGCTACACCTTC. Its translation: CASSRSSYGYTF.

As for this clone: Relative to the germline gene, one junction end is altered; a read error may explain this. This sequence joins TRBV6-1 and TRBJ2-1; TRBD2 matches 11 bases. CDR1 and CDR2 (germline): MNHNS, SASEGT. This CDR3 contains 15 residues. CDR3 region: CTSNLSGGGYNEQFF. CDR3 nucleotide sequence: TGTACCAGCAACCTTAGCGGGGGGGGCTACAATGAGCAGTTCTTC.

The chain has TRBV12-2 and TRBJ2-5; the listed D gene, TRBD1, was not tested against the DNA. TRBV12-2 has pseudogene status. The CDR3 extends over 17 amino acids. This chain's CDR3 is CASRLIGLTGEQETQYF. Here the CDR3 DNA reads TGTGCAAGTCGCTTAATTGGTTTGACAGGAGAACAAGAGACCCAGTACTTC.

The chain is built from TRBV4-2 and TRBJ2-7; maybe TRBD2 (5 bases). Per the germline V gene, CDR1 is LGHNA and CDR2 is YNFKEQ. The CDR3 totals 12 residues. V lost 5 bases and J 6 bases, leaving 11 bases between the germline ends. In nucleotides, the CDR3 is TGTGCCAGCAGCTTCCTAGCACGCGAGCAGTACTTC. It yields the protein CASSFLAREQYF.

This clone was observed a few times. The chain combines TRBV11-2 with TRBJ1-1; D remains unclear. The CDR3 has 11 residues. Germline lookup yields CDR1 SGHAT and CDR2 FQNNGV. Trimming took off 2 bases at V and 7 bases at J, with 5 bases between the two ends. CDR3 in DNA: TGTGCCAGCAGCTTAATCAGTGAAGCTTTCTTT. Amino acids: CASSLISEAFF.

CDR3 DNA: TGTGCCAGCATCATAGGGGGACTTCAGAACAATGAGCAGTTCTTC. Residues: CASIIGGLQNNEQFF. This sequence joins TRBV28 and TRBJ2-1; D is perhaps TRBD1 or TRBD2 (6 bases each). This CDR3 is 15 amino acids long. Germline V gene lookup returns CDR1 MDHEN and CDR2 SYDVKM. V was cut by 7 bases and J by 5 bases, with 18 bases left in between.

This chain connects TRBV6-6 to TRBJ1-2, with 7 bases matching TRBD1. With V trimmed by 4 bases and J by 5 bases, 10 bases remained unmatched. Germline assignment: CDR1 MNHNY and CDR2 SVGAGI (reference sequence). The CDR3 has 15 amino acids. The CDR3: CASSLVQGQKYGYTF. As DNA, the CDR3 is TGTGCCAGCAGTTTAGTTCAGGGACAGAAATATGGCTACACCTTC.

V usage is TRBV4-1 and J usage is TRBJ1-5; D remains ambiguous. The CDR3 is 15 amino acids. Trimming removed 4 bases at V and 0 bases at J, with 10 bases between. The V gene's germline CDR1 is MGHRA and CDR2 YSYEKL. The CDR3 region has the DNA TGCGCCAGCAGCCTACTTTACAGTAGCAATCAGCCCCAGCATTTT. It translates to CASSLLYSSNQPQHF.

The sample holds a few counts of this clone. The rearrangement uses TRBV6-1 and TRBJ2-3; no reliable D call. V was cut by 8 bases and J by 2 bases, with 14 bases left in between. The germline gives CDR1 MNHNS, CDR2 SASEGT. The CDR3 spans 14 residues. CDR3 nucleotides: TGTGCCAGCCTTGCCGGGTGGGTCACAGATACGCAGTATTTT. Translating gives CASLAGWVTDTQYF.

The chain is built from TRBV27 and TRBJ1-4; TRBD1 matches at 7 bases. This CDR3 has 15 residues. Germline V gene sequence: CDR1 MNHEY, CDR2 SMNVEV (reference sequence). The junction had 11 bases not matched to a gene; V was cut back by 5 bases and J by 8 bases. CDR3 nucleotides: TGTGCCAGCAGTACCGACAGGGCCCGAGGGGAAAAACTGTTTTTT. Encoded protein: CASSTDRARGEKLFF.

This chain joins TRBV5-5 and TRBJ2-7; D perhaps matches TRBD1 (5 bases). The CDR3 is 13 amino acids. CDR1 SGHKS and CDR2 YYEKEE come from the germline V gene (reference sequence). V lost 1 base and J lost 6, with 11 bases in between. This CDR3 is CASSLFLQGEQYF. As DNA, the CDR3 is TGTGCCAGCAGCTTGTTCCTTCAGGGCGAGCAGTACTTC. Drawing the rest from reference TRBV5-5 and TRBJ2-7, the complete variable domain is DAGVTQSPTHLIKTRGQQVTLRCSPISGHKSVSWYQQVLGQGPQFIFQYYEKEERGRGNFPDRFSARQFPNYSSELNVNALLLGDSALYLCASSLFLQGEQYFGPGTRLTVT.

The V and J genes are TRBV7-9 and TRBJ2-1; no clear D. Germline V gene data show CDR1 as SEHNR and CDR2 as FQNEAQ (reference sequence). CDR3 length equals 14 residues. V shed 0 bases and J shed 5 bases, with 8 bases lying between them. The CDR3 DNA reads TGTGCCAGCAGCTTAGCAGGGAACAACAATGAGCAGTTCTTC. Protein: CASSLAGNNNEQFF.

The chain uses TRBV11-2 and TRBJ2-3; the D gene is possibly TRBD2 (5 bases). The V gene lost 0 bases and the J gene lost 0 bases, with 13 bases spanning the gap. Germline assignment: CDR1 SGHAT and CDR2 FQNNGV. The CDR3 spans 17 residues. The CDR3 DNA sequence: TGTGCCAGCAGCTTAGATAGTCGGGGTTCTAGCACAGATACGCAGTATTTT. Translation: CASSLDSRGSSTDTQYF.

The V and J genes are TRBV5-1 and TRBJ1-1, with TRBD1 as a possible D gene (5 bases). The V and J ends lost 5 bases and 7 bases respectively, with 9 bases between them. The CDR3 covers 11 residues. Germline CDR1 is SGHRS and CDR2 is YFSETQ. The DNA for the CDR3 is TGCGCCAGCAGACTAGACAGTGAAGCTTTCTTT. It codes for CASRLDSEAFF.

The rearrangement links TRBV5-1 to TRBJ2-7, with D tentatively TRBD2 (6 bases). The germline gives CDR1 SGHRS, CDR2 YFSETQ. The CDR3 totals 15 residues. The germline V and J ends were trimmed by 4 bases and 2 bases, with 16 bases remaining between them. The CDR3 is CASSENLASAYEQYF. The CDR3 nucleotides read TGCGCCAGCAGCGAAAACCTAGCGAGCGCCTACGAGCAGTACTTC.

For the CDR3, the DNA is TGTGCCAGCAGCTCCCAGGGTAGCTCCTACAATGAGCAGTTCTTC. This translates into CASSSQGSSYNEQFF. The chain employs TRBV11-3 and TRBJ2-1; possible D gene TRBD1, 5 bases. The V gene's germline CDR1 is SGHNT and CDR2 YENEEA. The V end was cut by 4 bases, the J end by 0 bases, with 10 bases between. This CDR3 has 15 amino acids.

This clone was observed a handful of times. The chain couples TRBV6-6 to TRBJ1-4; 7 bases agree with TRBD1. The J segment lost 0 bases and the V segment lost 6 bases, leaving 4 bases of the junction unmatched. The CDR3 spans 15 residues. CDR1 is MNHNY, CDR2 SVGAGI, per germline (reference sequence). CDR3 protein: CASSSGQATNEKLFF. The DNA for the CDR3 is TGTGCCAGCAGCTCAGGACAGGCAACTAATGAAAAACTGTTTTTT.

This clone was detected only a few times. The chain's CDR3 is CASSPGTGYGYTF. CDR3 bases: TGCGCCAGCAGCCCTGGGACAGGGTATGGCTACACCTTC. The rearrangement uses TRBV5-1 and TRBJ1-2; TRBD1 aligns across 9 bases. The ends lost 4 bases at V and 5 bases at J; junction bases unmatched: 3. CDR3 size: 13 residues. Germline V gene lookup returns CDR1 SGHRS and CDR2 YFSETQ. The full variable domain, with the rest looked up from reference TRBV5-1 and TRBJ1-2, is KAGVTQTPRYLIKTRGQQVTLSCSPISGHRSVSWYQQTPGQGLQFLFEYFSETQRNKGNFPGRFSGRQFSNSRSEMNVSTLELGDSALYLCASSPGTGYGYTFGSGTRLTVV.

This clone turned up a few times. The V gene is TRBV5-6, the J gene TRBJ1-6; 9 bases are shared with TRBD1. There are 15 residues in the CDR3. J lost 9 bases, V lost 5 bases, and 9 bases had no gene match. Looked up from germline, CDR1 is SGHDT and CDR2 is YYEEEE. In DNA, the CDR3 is TGTGCCAGCAGTTCAGTACAGGGGGCTACTTCACCCCTCCACTTT. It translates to CASSSVQGATSPLHF.

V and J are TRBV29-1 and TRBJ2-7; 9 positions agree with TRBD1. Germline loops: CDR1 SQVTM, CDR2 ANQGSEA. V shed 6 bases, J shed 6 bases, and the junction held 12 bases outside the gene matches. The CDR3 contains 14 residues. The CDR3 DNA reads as TGCAGCGTCACCGGGACAGGGTTTCTGGGCGAGCAGTACTTC. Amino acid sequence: CSVTGTGFLGEQYF.

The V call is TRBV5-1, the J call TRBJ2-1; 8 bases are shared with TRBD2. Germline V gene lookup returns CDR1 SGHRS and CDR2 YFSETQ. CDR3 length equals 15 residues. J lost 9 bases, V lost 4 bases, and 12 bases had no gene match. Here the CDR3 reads CASSPRTSLEVEQFF. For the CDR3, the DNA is TGCGCCAGCAGCCCACGGACTAGCTTGGAGGTTGAGCAGTTCTTC.

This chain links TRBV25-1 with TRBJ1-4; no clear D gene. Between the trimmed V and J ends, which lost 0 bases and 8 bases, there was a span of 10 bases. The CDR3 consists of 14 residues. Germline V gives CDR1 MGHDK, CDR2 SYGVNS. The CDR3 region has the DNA TGTGCCAGCAGTGAATATGTGGGGAGCGAAAAACTGTTTTTT. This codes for CASSEYVGSEKLFF.

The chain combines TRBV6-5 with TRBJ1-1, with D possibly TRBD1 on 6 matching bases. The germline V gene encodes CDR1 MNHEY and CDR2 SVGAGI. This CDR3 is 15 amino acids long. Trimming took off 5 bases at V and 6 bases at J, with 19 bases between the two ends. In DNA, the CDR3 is TGTGCCAGCAGTCCAGGGGTTACAATGGCTTCTGAAGCTTTCTTT. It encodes CASSPGVTMASEAFF.